Each of the 18 T cell receptor beta chains below was sequenced from the same sample in a study of blood T cells in healthy people across ages. Using a J-beta primer mix together with a sample-barcoded 5' primer, a second PCR was run for roughly 6 to 12 cycles. MiXCR, run by TCRdb on the 5' RACE reads, gives a single entry per CDR3 protein. This table holds over a million distinct CDR3 sequences, under 45% found once. The sequenced sample consisted of blood. These receptors were collected from a woman aged 55-69 years in good health.

This clonotype has only a few counts. This sequence joins TRBV10-3 and TRBJ2-5, with 8 bases that match TRBD1. The J call is in doubt because the DNA end fits TRBJ2-7 better. CDR3 size: 13 residues. Per the germline V gene, CDR1 is ENHRY and CDR2 is SYGVKD. Written as DNA, the CDR3 is TGTGCCATCAATTCAGGGGGCATGGACGAGCAGTACTTC. Translation: CAINSGGMDEQYF.

J is TRBJ2-3 and V is TRBV7-9; TRBD1 is a possible D gene (6 bases). The CDR3 totals 16 residues. Trimming cost V 5 bases and J 4 bases, with 19 bases left between them. Germline V gene lookup returns CDR1 SEHNR and CDR2 FQNEAQ (reference sequence). CDR3 in amino acids: CASSPPWGEGADTQYF. For the CDR3, the DNA is TGTGCCAGCAGCCCACCGTGGGGCGAGGGGGCAGATACGCAGTATTTT.

This clonotype was seen a handful of times. The CDR3 sequence is CASSRLTGNEQYF. The CDR3 region has the DNA TGTGCCAGCAGTAGATTGACAGGAAACGAGCAGTACTTC. This chain uses TRBV6-5 with TRBJ2-4; possibly TRBD1 for D (6 bases). The end of the DNA is better explained by TRBJ2-7, so the J call may be wrong. The CDR3 has 13 residues. Germline loops: CDR1 MNHEY, CDR2 SVGAGI.

The chain employs TRBV29-1 and TRBJ1-2; 9 positions agree with TRBD1. CDR1 is SQVTM, CDR2 ANQGSEA, per germline. This CDR3 has 13 residues. V shed 6 bases and J 0 bases; nucleotides not matched to a gene: 2. CDR3 DNA sequence: TGCAGCGTGGGACAGGGCCCTAACTATGGCTACACCTTC. The encoded protein is CSVGQGPNYGYTF.

V gene TRBV13 combines with J gene TRBJ2-4; 10 positions match TRBD2. The DNA end lines up better with TRBJ2-5; the J call may be wrong. Germline V gene lookup returns CDR1 PRHDT and CDR2 FYEKMQ (reference sequence). The CDR3 spans 16 residues. The CDR3 DNA reads as TGTGCCAGCAGGGAGCGTACTAGCGGGACGCTAGAGACCCAGTACTTC. This encodes CASRERTSGTLETQYF.

The table lists this clonotype with a few counts. J is TRBJ1-2 and V is TRBV7-2, with TRBD1 as a possible D gene (6 bases). The CDR3 totals 14 residues. From germline, CDR1 is SGHTA and CDR2 FQGNSA. V was trimmed by 7 bases and J by 4 bases, leaving 16 bases between them. CDR3 region: CASIPRGAGYGYTF. In nucleotides, the CDR3 is TGTGCCAGCATCCCCAGGGGCGCCGGCTATGGCTACACCTTC.

This chain connects TRBV20-1 to TRBJ2-7; D not certain. The CDR3 contains 14 residues. Germline lookup yields CDR1 DFQATT and CDR2 SNEGSKA (reference sequence). Trimming left V 7 bases short and J 4 bases short, with 20 bases between. The CDR3 sequence: CSVWAPADGYEQYF. The DNA for the CDR3 is TGCAGTGTATGGGCCCCGGCGGACGGATACGAGCAGTACTTC.

This chain connects TRBV11-2 to TRBJ2-4; unclear D gene. The J call may be in error: the DNA end matches TRBJ2-7 better. The CDR3 is made up of 11 amino acids. The germline V gene has CDR1 SGHAT and CDR2 FQNNGV. Here the CDR3 DNA reads TGTGCCAGCATCTCTCCGGTCGAGCAGTACTTC. This encodes CASISPVEQYF.

This clonotype was seen a handful of times. This chain links TRBV28 with TRBJ2-1, with TRBD2 matching 12 bases. CDR3 size: 19 residues. CDR1 is MDHEN, CDR2 SYDVKM, per germline. The junction had 14 bases not matched to a gene; V was cut back by 8 bases and J by 0 bases. For the CDR3, the DNA is TGTGCCAGCTCAACGACTAGCGGGAGTCCTTATAGCTCCTACAATGAGCAGTTCTTC. Amino acids: CASSTTSGSPYSSYNEQFF. Filled out from reference TRBV28 and TRBJ2-1, the complete variable domain reads DVKVTQSSRYLVKRTGEKVFLECVQDMDHENMFWYRQDPGLGLRLIYFSYDVKMKEKGDIPEGYSVSREKKERFSLILESASTNQTSMYLCASSTTSGSPYSSYNEQFFGPGTRLTVL.

The CDR3 DNA reads as TGCGCCAGCAGCTTTTCGGGGGACAGGGGTGACTATGGCTACACCTTC. Its protein product is CASSFSGDRGDYGYTF. The genes are TRBV5-1 and TRBJ1-2; the match to TRBD1 covers 10 bases. The CDR3 contains 16 residues. Germline CDR1 and CDR2: SGHRS and YFSETQ. V shed 2 bases and J 3 bases; nucleotides not matched to a gene: 7.

This clonotype was detected many times. This chain joins TRBV20-1 and TRBJ1-1; D possibly corresponds to TRBD1 (6 bases). CDR1 DFQATT and CDR2 SNEGSKA come from the germline V gene (reference sequence). Trimming took off 2 bases at V and 4 bases at J, with 17 bases between the two ends. The CDR3 sequence is 15 residues long. DNA for the CDR3: TGCAGTGCTAGACCCTCCAGGGTACAGGGCACTGAAGCTTTCTTT. Translation gives CSARPSRVQGTEAFF.

This clonotype was detected a few times. The rearrangement joins TRBV29-1 to TRBJ2-7; 7 bases map to TRBD2. The CDR3 extends over 15 amino acids. The germline CDR1 and CDR2 sequences are SQVTM and ANQGSEA. V gave up 6 bases and J gave up 0 bases; unmatched junction bases: 11. CDR3 nucleotide sequence: TGCAGCGTCAAGAAAAGTAGCGGGTTCTCCTACGAGCAGTACTTC. Amino acid sequence: CSVKKSSGFSYEQYF.

In its sample, this clonotype was seen a few times. The chain has TRBV27 and TRBJ1-6; D remains ambiguous. V shed 5 bases and J shed 4 bases, with 6 bases lying between them. The CDR3 runs 13 residues. In germline, CDR1 is MNHEY, CDR2 SMNVEV (reference sequence). CDR3: CASSKPYNSPLHF. The CDR3 bases are TGTGCCAGCAGTAAACCTTATAATTCACCCCTCCACTTT.

The chain combines TRBV20-1 with TRBJ2-7; the D call may be TRBD1 or TRBD2 (7 bases each). The CDR3 runs to 13 residues. V was trimmed by 6 bases and J by 4 bases, leaving 16 bases between them. CDR1 is DFQATT, CDR2 SNEGSKA, per germline (reference sequence). CDR3 sequence reads: CSAARGRGYEQYF. The CDR3 DNA follows: TGCAGTGCCGCCAGGGGGAGGGGATACGAGCAGTACTTC.

This clonotype showed up just a few times. This sequence joins TRBV27 and TRBJ2-4, with 11 positions matching TRBD1. Germline trimming cut 6 bases from V and 0 bases from J; bases unmatched to any gene: 13. The length of the CDR3 is 19 residues. The germline V gene has CDR1 MNHEY and CDR2 SMNVEV (reference sequence). The DNA of the CDR3 is TGTGCCAGCAGATCTCTTATACCGGGACAGGGGGTAGCCAAAAACATTCAGTACTTC. Its protein product is CASRSLIPGQGVAKNIQYF.

The chain is built from TRBV7-3 and TRBJ2-1; possible D gene TRBD2, 7 bases. The CDR3 totals 15 residues. Germline CDR1 reads SGHTA; CDR2 reads FQGTGA. Trimming took off 5 bases at V and 8 bases at J, with 19 bases between the two ends. Written as DNA, the CDR3 is TGTGCCAGCAGCCCGAGCGGCGGGGGCGTTTATGAGCAGTTCTTC. It yields the protein CASSPSGGGVYEQFF.

This clonotype was recorded a few times. The chain carries TRBV12-3 or TRBV12-4 and TRBJ1-2; 7 bases are shared with TRBD1. The CDR3 runs 14 residues. V was pared by 2 bases and J by 8 bases, with 8 bases of the junction left unmatched. The CDR3 DNA follows: TGTGCCAGCAGTTTAAAGACAGGGACGGCCGGCTACACCTTC. Amino acids: CASSLKTGTAGYTF.

The chain is built from TRBV29-1 and TRBJ2-2; D gene uncertain. V lost 6 bases and J lost 1, with 9 bases in between. The V gene's germline CDR1 is SQVTM and CDR2 ANQGSEA. The CDR3 extends over 13 amino acids. CDR3 coding DNA: TGCAGCGTCGCTAAGGGGAACACCGGGGAGCTGTTTTTT. Protein product: CSVAKGNTGELFF.